This passage covers 8 T cell receptor beta chains from one sample sequenced in a study of breast tumors, draining lymph nodes, adjacent tissues. TCRdb independently ran MiXCR on the multiplex PCR reads; one entry per CDR3 protein. In the table there are approximately 180,000 distinct CDR3 sequences, about 34% of which are singletons. Samples came from axillary lymph nodes draining the breast cancer. The specimen sequenced was axillary lymph node tissue. The receptors shown here come from a female donor with breast cancer. Some clones in this sample may be carry-over from other donors' samples.

The chain uses TRBV7-8 and TRBJ1-1; 7 bases are shared with TRBD1. Germline V gene data show CDR1 as SGHVS and CDR2 as FQNEAQ. After removal of 5 bases from V and 4 bases from J, the junction contained 7 bases not matched to a gene. The CDR3 spans 14 residues. Written as DNA, the CDR3 is TGTGCCAGCAGCACAGACAGGGTCATCACTGAAGCTTTCTTT. This gives the protein CASSTDRVITEAFF.

V and J are TRBV9 and TRBJ2-5, with 9 bases aligning to TRBD1. Germline assignment: CDR1 SGDLS and CDR2 YYNGEE. Unmatched junction bases numbered 6, after V lost 4 bases and J lost 5 bases. The length of the CDR3 is 14 residues. CDR3: CASSPGQGPETQYF. CDR3 sequence (DNA): TGTGCCAGCAGCCCCGGACAGGGGCCGGAGACCCAGTACTTC.

This clonotype showed up many times. The chain recombines TRBV11-2 with TRBJ2-2, with D perhaps matching TRBD2 (6 bases). This CDR3 is 15 amino acids long. With 5 bases removed from V and 7 bases from J, the gap between germline ends came to 17 bases. The germline gives CDR1 SGHAT, CDR2 FQNNGV. The CDR3 spells CASSLTRQHGGELFF. CDR3 DNA: TGTGCCAGCAGCCTGACTAGGCAACATGGCGGGGAGCTGTTTTTT. The full variable domain, completed using reference TRBV11-2 and TRBJ2-2, is EAGVAQSPRYKIIEKRQSVAFWCNPISGHATLYWYQQILGQGPKLLIQFQNNGVVDDSQLPKDRFSAERLKGVDSTLKIQPAKLEDSAVYLCASSLTRQHGGELFFGEGSRLTVL.

Many counts were recorded for this clonotype. The chain has TRBV4-3 and TRBJ2-5; D call uncertain. The germline V and J ends were trimmed by 0 bases and 5 bases, with 7 bases remaining between them. The CDR3 extends over 13 amino acids. From germline, CDR1 is LGHNA and CDR2 YSLEER. CDR3 sequence (DNA): TGCGCCAGCAGCCAAGATAGGGCGGAGACCCAGTACTTC. Translating gives CASSQDRAETQYF.

This clonotype was seen more than once but under ten times. The J gene is TRBJ2-3, the V gene TRBV7-8; a possible D gene is TRBD1 (5 bases). This CDR3 spans 16 amino acids. In germline, CDR1 is SGHVS, CDR2 FQNEAQ. The germline V and J ends were trimmed by 3 bases and 4 bases, with 17 bases remaining between them. The CDR3 spells CASSFNRNMVADTQYF. The CDR3 coding sequence is TGTGCCAGCAGCTTTAACAGGAATATGGTGGCAGATACGCAGTATTTT.

This clonotype was detected many times. A much bigger clone sits one base away, suggesting this may be a read error. The genes are TRBV9 and TRBJ1-6; D is uncertain. The V gene's germline CDR1 is SGDLS and CDR2 YYNGEE. CDR3 size: 15 residues. The CDR3 DNA sequence: TGTGCCAGCAGCCCCACAGTAACCTATAATTCACCCCCCCACTTT. As protein: CASSPTVTYNSPPHF.

This chain connects TRBV2 to TRBJ1-5, with D maybe TRBD1 (5 bases). The CDR3 consists of 14 residues. The V end lost 6 bases, the J end lost 5 bases, and 14 bases lay between the germline ends. Germline values: CDR1 SNHLY, CDR2 FYNNEI. The CDR3 DNA follows: TGTGCCAGCAGAACGAACCGGGGCGATCAGCCCCAGCATTTT. It specifies CASRTNRGDQPQHF.

This clonotype was counted ten times or more. The rearrangement joins TRBV6-5 to TRBJ1-2; D ambiguous. Germline CDR1 MNHEY, CDR2 SVGAGI. The CDR3 is made up of 13 amino acids. V lost 6 bases, J lost 2 bases, and 10 bases lay in between. CDR3 nucleotide sequence: TGTGCCAGCAGCCGCGGCGGGAACTATGGCTACACCTTC. Translating gives CASSRGGNYGYTF.